This note documents a single T cell receptor beta chain sequence. This record comes from a study of chemoradiotherapy in HPV16-positive cancers. The V gene lost 4 bases and the J gene lost 1 base, with 8 bases spanning the gap. In germline, CDR1 is SGHRS, CDR2 YFSETQ. This CDR3 is built from 13 residues. Profiled with immunoSEQ multiplex PCR; TCRdb holds only in-frame clones, not every one. The table lists 5,800 or so clones, roughly nine tenths of them singletons. J is TRBJ1-1 and V is TRBV5-1; TRBD1 might be the D (6 bases). The TCR comes from a human donor with HPV-associated anogenital cancer. The starting material was blood, obtained from a patient who underwent chemoradiotherapy. The CDR3 is CASSTGQNTEAFF. The DNA of the CDR3 is TGCGCCAGCAGCACGGGACAGAACACTGAAGCTTTCTTT. Variable domain in full (rest from reference TRBV5-1 and TRBJ1-1): KAGVTQTPRYLIKTRGQQVTLSCSPISGHRSVSWYQQTPGQGLQFLFEYFSETQRNKGNFPGRFSGRQFSNSRSEMNVSTLELGDSALYLCASSTGQNTEAFFGQGTRLTVV.